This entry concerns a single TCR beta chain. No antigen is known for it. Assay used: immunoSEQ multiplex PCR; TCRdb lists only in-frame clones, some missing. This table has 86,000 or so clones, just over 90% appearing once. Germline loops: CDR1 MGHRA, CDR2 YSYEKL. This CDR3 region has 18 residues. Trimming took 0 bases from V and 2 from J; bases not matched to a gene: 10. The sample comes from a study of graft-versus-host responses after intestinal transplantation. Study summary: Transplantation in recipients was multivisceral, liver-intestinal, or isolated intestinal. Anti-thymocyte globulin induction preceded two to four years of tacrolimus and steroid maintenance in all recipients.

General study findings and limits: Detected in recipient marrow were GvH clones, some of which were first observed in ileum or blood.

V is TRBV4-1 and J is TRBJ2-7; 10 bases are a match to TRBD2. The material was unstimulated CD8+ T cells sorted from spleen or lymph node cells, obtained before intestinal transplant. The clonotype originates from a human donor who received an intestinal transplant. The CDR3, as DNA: TGCGCCAGCAGCCAAGATCCTAGCGGGAGCGCCTCCCCCTACGAGCAGTACTTC. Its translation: CASSQDPSGSASPYEQYF.